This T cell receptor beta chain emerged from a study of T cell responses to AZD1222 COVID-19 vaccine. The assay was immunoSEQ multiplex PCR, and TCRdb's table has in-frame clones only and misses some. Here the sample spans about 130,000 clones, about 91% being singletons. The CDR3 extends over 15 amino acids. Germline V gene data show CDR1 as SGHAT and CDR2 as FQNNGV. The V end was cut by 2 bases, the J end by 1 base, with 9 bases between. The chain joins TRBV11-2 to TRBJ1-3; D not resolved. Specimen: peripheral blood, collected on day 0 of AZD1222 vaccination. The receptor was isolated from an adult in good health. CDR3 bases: TGTGCCAGCAGCTTATGGCGGGCTTCTGGAAACACCATATATTTT. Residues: CASSLWRASGNTIYF.